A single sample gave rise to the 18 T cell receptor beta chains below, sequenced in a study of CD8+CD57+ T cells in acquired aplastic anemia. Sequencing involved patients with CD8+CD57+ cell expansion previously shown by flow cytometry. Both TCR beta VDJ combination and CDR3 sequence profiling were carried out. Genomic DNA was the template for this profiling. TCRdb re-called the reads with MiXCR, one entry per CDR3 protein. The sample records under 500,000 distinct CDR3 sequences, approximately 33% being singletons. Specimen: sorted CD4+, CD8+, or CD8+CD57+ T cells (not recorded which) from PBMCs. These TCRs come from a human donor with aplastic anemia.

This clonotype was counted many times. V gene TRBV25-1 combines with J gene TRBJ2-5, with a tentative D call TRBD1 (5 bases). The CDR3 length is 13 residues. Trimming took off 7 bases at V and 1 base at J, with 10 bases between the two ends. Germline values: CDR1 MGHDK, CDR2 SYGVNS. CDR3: CASKGAAQETQYF. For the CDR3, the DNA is TGTGCCAGCAAAGGGGCAGCCCAAGAGACCCAGTACTTC.

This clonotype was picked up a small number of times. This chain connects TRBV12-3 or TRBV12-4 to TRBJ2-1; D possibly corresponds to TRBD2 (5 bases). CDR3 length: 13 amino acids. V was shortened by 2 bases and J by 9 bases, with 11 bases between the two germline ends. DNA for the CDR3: TGTGCCAGCAGTTTATACGGGGAAGGTGAGCAGTTCTTC. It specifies CASSLYGEGEQFF.

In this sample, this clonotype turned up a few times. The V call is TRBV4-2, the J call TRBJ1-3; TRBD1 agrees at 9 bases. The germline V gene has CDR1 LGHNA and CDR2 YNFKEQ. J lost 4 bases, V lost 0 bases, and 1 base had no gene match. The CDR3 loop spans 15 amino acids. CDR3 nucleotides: TGTGCCAGCAGCCAAGAACAGGGGGCAGGAAACACCATATATTTT. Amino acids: CASSQEQGAGNTIYF.

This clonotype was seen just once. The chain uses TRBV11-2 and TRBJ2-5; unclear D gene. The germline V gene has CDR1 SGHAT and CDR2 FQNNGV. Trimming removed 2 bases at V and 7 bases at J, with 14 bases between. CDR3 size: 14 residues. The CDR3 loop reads CASSLSYSSGTQYF. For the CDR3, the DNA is TGTGCCAGCAGCTTAAGTTACAGCAGTGGGACCCAGTACTTC.

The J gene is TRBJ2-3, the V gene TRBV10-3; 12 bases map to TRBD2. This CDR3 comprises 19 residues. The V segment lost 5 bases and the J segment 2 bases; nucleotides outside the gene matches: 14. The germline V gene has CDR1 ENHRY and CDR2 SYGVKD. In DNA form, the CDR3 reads TGTGCCATCAGTCATGGCAGGGGAGCTAGCGGGGGGGCCACAGATACGCAGTATTTT. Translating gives CAISHGRGASGGATDTQYF.

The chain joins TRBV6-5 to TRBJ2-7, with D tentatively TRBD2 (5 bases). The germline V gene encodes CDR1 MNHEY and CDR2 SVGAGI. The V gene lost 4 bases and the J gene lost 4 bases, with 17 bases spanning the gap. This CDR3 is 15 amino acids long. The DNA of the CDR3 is TGTGCCAGCAGTTTAGAGGGAGAGCACCGTTACGAGCAGTACTTC. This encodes CASSLEGEHRYEQYF.

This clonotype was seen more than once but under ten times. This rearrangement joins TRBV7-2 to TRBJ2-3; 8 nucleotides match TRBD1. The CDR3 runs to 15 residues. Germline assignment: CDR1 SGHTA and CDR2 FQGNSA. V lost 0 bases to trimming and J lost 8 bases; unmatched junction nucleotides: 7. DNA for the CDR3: TGTGCCAGCAGCTTAGCTAGTGACAGGGGCGGTACGCAGTATTTT. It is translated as CASSLASDRGGTQYF. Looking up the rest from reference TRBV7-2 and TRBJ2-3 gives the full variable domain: GAGVSQSPSNKVTEKGKDVELRCDPISGHTALYWYRQSLGQGLEFLIYFQGNSAPDKSGLPSDRFSAERTGGSVSTLTIQRTQQEDSAVYLCASSLASDRGGTQYFGPGTRLTVL.

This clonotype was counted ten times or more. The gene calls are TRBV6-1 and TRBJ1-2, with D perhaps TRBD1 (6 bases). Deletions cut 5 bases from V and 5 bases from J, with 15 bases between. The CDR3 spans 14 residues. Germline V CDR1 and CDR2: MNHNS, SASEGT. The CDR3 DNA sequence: TGTGCCAGCAGTCCGGGCGGGGGGCTGTATGGCTACACCTTC. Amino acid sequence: CASSPGGGLYGYTF.

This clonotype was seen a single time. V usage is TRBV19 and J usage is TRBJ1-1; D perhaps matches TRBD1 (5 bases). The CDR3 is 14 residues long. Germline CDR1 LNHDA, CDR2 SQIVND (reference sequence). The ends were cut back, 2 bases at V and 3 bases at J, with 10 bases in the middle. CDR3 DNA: TGTGCCAGTAGTATATGGGGGGTGGACACTGAAGCTTTCTTT. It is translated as CASSIWGVDTEAFF.

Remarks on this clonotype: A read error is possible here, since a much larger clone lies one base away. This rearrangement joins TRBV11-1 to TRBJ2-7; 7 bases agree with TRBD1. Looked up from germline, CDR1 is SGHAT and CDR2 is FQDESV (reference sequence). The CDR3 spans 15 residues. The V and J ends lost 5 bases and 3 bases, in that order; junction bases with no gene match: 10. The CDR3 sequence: CASSTGTDLLYEQYF. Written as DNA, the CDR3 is TGTGCCAGCAGCACCGGGACAGACTTACTCTACGAGCAGTACTTC.

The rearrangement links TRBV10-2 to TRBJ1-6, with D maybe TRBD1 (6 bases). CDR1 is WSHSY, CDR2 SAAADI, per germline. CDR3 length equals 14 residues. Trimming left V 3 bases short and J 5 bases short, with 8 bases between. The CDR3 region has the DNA TGCGCCAGCAGTGAATCAGGGGATAATTCACCCCTCCACTTT. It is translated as CASSESGDNSPLHF.

CDR3 amino acids: CASSNYRGRQPQHF. In DNA, the CDR3 is TGTGCCAGCAGTAACTACAGGGGACGGCAGCCCCAGCATTTT. J is TRBJ1-5 and V is TRBV6-5; 7 bases map to TRBD1. CDR1 MNHEY and CDR2 SVGAGI come from the germline V gene. Trimming removed 5 bases from V and 7 bases from J; junction bases left unmatched: 8. There are 14 residues in the CDR3.

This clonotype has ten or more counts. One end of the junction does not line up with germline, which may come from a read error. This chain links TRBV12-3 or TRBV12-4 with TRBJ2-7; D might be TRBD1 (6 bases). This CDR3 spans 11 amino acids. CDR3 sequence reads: CASSTGTRVDF. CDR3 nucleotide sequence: TGTGCCAGCAGTACCGGGACAAGGGTTGACTTC.

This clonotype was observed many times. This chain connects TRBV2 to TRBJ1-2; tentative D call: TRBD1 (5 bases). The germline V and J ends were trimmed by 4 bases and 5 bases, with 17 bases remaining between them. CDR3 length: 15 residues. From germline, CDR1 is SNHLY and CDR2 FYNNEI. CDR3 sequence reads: CASSGGRGFWYGYTF. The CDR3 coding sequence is TGTGCCAGCAGTGGGGGAAGGGGTTTCTGGTATGGCTACACCTTC.

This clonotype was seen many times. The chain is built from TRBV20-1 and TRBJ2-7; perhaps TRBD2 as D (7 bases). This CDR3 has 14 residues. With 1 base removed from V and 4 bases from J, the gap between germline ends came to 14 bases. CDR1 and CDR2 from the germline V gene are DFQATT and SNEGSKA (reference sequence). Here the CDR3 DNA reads TGCAGTGCTAGAGGCGGGGGCGTTAAATACGAGCAGTACTTC. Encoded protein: CSARGGGVKYEQYF.

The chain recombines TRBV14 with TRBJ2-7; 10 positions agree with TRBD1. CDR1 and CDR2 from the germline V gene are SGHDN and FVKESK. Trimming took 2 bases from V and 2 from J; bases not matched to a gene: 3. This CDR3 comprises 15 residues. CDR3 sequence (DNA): TGTGCCAGCAGCCAACGGACAGGGGGGGCCTACGAGCAGTACTTC. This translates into CASSQRTGGAYEQYF. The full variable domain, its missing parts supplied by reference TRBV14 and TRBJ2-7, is EAGVTQFPSHSVIEKGQTVTLRCDPISGHDNLYWYRRVMGKEIKFLLHFVKESKQDESGMPNNRFLAERTGGTYSTLKVQPAELEDSGVYFCASSQRTGGAYEQYFGPGTRLTVT.

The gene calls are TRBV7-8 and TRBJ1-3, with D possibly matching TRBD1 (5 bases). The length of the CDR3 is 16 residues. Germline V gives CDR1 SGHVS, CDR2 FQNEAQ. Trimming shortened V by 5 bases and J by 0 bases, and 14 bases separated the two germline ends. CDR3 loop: CASSPSRVSSGNTIYF. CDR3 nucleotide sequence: TGTGCCAGCAGCCCCAGCAGGGTTAGCTCTGGAAACACCATATATTTT. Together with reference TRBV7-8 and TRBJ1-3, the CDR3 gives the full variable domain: GAGVSQSPRYKVAKRGQDVALRCDPISGHVSLFWYQQALGQGPEFLTYFQNEAQLDKSGLPSDRFFAERPEGSVSTLKIQRTQQEDSAVYLCASSPSRVSSGNTIYFGEGSWLTVV.

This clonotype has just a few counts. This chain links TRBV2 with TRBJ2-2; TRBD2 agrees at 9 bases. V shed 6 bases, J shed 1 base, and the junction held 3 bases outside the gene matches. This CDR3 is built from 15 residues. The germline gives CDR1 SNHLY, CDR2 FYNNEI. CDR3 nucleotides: TGTGCCAGCAGCTTAGCGGGGGTGAACACCGGGGAGCTGTTTTTT. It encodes CASSLAGVNTGELFF.